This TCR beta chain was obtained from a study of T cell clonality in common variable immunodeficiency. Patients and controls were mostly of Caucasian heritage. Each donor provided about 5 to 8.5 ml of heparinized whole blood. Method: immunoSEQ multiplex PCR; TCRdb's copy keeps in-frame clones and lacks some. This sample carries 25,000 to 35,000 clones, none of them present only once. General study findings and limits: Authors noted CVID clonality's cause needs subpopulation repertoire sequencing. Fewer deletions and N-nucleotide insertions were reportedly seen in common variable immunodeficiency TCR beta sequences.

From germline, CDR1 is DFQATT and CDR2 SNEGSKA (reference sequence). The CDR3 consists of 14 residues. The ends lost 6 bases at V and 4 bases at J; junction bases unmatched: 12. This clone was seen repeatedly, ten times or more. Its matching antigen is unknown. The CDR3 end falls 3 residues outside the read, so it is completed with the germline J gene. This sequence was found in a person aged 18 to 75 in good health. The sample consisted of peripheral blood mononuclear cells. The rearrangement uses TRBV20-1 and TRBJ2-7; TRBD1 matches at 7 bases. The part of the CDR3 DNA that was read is TGCAGTGCAACGGACAGGTCGACGATTTACGAG. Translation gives CSATDRSTIYE. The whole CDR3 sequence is CSATDRSTIYEQYF.